This is a list of T cell receptor beta chains from one sample in a study of blood T cell repertoires in COVID-19. Profiled with immunoSEQ multiplex PCR; TCRdb holds only in-frame clones, not every one. The sample lists fewer than 500,000 clones, about 85% occurring once. The sample comprised PBMCs or T cells enriched from blood (not recorded which). All receptors come from a woman aged 18-29 years who had recovered from COVID-19. CDR3s include the opening cysteine and the closing phenylalanine or tryptophan. D genes are given only for firm matches. Clone size, where shown, is once, few, many, or a class for clones that have expanded.

clone size: -; V gene: TRBV5-1; J gene: TRBJ2-7; D gene: TRBD2; CDR3 protein: CASSLAGGLGTSKEQYF; CDR3 DNA: TGCGCCAGCAGCTTGGCCGGGGGGTTGGGGACTAGTAAGGAGCAGTACTTC
clone size: -; V gene: TRBV9; J gene: TRBJ2-5; D gene: -; CDR3 protein: CASSGHGGSEGTQYF; CDR3 DNA: TGTGCCAGCAGTGGACATGGGGGGTCGGAGGGGACCCAGTACTTC
clone size: -; V gene: TRBV20-1; J gene: TRBJ1-3; D gene: -; CDR3 protein: CSASSGQFGSGNTIYF; CDR3 DNA: TGCAGTGCTAGTTCCGGACAATTTGGATCTGGAAACACCATATATTTT
clone size: -; V gene: TRBV12-3/TRBV12-4; J gene: TRBJ2-1; D gene: TRBD1; CDR3 protein: CASSSDREGEQFF; CDR3 DNA: TGTGCCAGCAGTTCGGACAGGGAAGGGGAGCAGTTCTTC
clone size: once; V gene: TRBV9; J gene: TRBJ2-2; D gene: -; CDR3 protein: CASSVDGGTFTGELFF; CDR3 DNA: TGTGCCAGCAGCGTAGATGGGGGGACCTTCACCGGGGAGCTGTTTTTT
clone size: -; V gene: TRBV27; J gene: TRBJ1-4; D gene: TRBD1; CDR3 protein: CASRRTGGYEKLFF; CDR3 DNA: TGTGCCAGCCGGAGGACAGGGGGTTACGAAAAACTGTTTTTT
clone size: -; V gene: TRBV4-2; J gene: TRBJ1-2; D gene: -; CDR3 protein: CASSQLARGGDYGYTF; CDR3 DNA: TGTGCCAGCAGCCAACTTGCACGGGGAGGGGACTATGGCTACACCTTC
clone size: -; V gene: TRBV12-3/TRBV12-4; J gene: TRBJ2-1; D gene: -; CDR3 protein: CASSLNLGEQFF; CDR3 DNA: TGTGCCAGCAGTCTAAATCTCGGGGAGCAGTTCTTC
clone size: -; V gene: TRBV2; J gene: TRBJ1-6; D gene: -; CDR3 protein: CASSSRESSYNSPLHF; CDR3 DNA: TGTGCCAGCAGCTCCAGGGAAAGCTCCTATAATTCACCCCTCCACTTT
clone size: few; V gene: TRBV18; J gene: TRBJ1-1; D gene: -; CDR3 protein: CASSPQGVGTEAFF; CDR3 DNA: TGTGCCAGCTCACCACAAGGGGTTGGGACTGAAGCTTTCTTT
clone size: -; V gene: TRBV18; J gene: TRBJ2-5; D gene: TRBD2; CDR3 protein: CASSPLRQPGGETQYF; CDR3 DNA: TGTGCCAGCTCACCATTGAGGCAGCCCGGGGGGGAGACCCAGTACTTC
clone size: -; V gene: TRBV5-1; J gene: TRBJ2-5; D gene: TRBD1; CDR3 protein: CASSLEEGAQETQYF; CDR3 DNA: TGCGCCAGCAGCTTGGAAGAGGGGGCCCAAGAGACCCAGTACTTC
clone size: -; V gene: TRBV6-4; J gene: TRBJ1-2; D gene: -; CDR3 protein: CASSEFVVIRGHLRIYTF; CDR3 DNA: TGTGCCAGCAGTGAGTTTGTTGTGATACGAGGGCACCTTAGGATCTACACCTTC
clone size: -; V gene: TRBV5-1; J gene: TRBJ2-1; D gene: -; CDR3 protein: CASSSGSSSYNEQFF; CDR3 DNA: TGCGCCAGCAGCTCAGGGTCCAGCTCCTACAATGAGCAGTTCTTC
clone size: -; V gene: TRBV5-1; J gene: TRBJ2-3; D gene: -; CDR3 protein: CASSFEKDLAGQYF; CDR3 DNA: TGCGCCAGCAGCTTTGAAAAGGACTTGGCGGGGCAGTATTTT
clone size: -; V gene: TRBV2; J gene: TRBJ2-7; D gene: -; CDR3 protein: CASIPGEGNARNEQYF; CDR3 DNA: TGTGCCAGCATTCCGGGAGAGGGGAACGCGCGGAACGAGCAGTACTTC
clone size: -; V gene: TRBV11-3; J gene: TRBJ2-3; D gene: -; CDR3 protein: CASSLGGSGLTDTQYF; CDR3 DNA: TGTGCCAGCAGCTTAGGGGGTAGCGGTCTCACAGATACGCAGTATTTT
clone size: -; V gene: TRBV5-6; J gene: TRBJ1-2; D gene: TRBD1; CDR3 protein: CASSSVYTGQNYGYTF; CDR3 DNA: TGTGCCAGCAGCTCCGTCTACACGGGACAGAACTATGGCTACACCTTC
clone size: -; V gene: TRBV30; J gene: TRBJ1-4; D gene: -; CDR3 protein: CAWSPPDERGEKLFF; CDR3 DNA: TGTGCCTGGAGCCCCCCAGACGAAAGGGGGGAAAAACTGTTTTTT
clone size: -; V gene: TRBV4-2; J gene: TRBJ1-1; D gene: -; CDR3 protein: CASSQDLSMNTEAFF; CDR3 DNA: TGTGCCAGCAGCCAAGATCTTAGCATGAACACTGAAGCTTTCTTT
clone size: -; V gene: TRBV27; J gene: TRBJ2-1; D gene: TRBD1; CDR3 protein: CASSADRVYNEQFF; CDR3 DNA: TGTGCCAGCAGTGCGGACAGGGTTTACAATGAGCAGTTCTTC
clone size: -; V gene: TRBV30; J gene: TRBJ1-1; D gene: -; CDR3 protein: CAWSKGVSPNTEAFF; CDR3 DNA: TGTGCCTGGAGTAAGGGGGTCTCGCCGAACACTGAAGCTTTCTTT
clone size: -; V gene: TRBV7-9; J gene: TRBJ2-2; D gene: -; CDR3 protein: CASGRGTGELFF; CDR3 DNA: TGTGCCAGCGGGCGTGGCACCGGGGAGCTGTTTTTT
clone size: -; V gene: TRBV27; J gene: TRBJ1-6; D gene: TRBD1; CDR3 protein: CASLPIRETGSSYNSPLHF; CDR3 DNA: TGTGCCAGCCTACCTATAAGAGAGACAGGGAGCTCCTATAATTCACCCCTCCACTTT
clone size: -; V gene: TRBV9; J gene: TRBJ2-3; D gene: -; CDR3 protein: CASSVGGGSTDTQYF; CDR3 DNA: TGTGCCAGCAGCGTAGGTGGGGGGAGCACAGATACGCAGTATTTT
clone size: once; V gene: TRBV30; J gene: TRBJ1-6; D gene: TRBD1; CDR3 protein: CAWGGQYNSPLHF; CDR3 DNA: TGTGCCTGGGGGGGACAGTATAATTCACCCCTCCACTTT
clone size: -; V gene: TRBV6-6; J gene: TRBJ2-7; D gene: -; CDR3 protein: CASSSRGYEQYF; CDR3 DNA: TGTGCCAGCAGTTCTCGGGGCTACGAGCAGTACTTC
clone size: -; V gene: TRBV2; J gene: TRBJ2-2; D gene: -; CDR3 protein: CASNPTMSAGELFF; CDR3 DNA: TGTGCCAGCAATCCGACTATGTCCGCCGGGGAGCTGTTTTTT
clone size: -; V gene: TRBV5-4; J gene: TRBJ2-7; D gene: TRBD1; CDR3 protein: CASSLLDRGVSYEQYF; CDR3 DNA: TGTGCCAGCAGCCTCCTGGACAGGGGAGTCTCCTACGAGCAGTACTTC
clone size: once; V gene: TRBV15; J gene: TRBJ1-2; D gene: -; CDR3 protein: CATSREGNYGYTF; CDR3 DNA: TGTGCCACCAGCAGAGAGGGCAACTATGGCTACACCTTC
clone size: -; V gene: TRBV5-1; J gene: TRBJ1-4; D gene: -; CDR3 protein: CASSPSPGNEKLFF; CDR3 DNA: TGCGCCAGCAGCCCTAGCCCGGGTAATGAAAAACTGTTTTTT
clone size: -; V gene: TRBV11-2; J gene: TRBJ2-2; D gene: TRBD2; CDR3 protein: CASSKSGGMNTGELFF; CDR3 DNA: TGTGCCAGCAGCAAGTCGGGGGGAATGAACACCGGGGAGCTGTTTTTT
clone size: -; V gene: TRBV5-4; J gene: TRBJ2-5; D gene: TRBD2; CDR3 protein: CASSQGTSGETQYF; CDR3 DNA: TGTGCCAGCAGCCAGGGGACTAGCGGAGAGACCCAGTACTTC
clone size: -; V gene: TRBV5-1; J gene: TRBJ1-4; D gene: TRBD1; CDR3 protein: CASSLTGDHEKLFF; CDR3 DNA: TGCGCCAGCAGCCTGACAGGGGATCATGAAAAACTGTTTTTT
clone size: -; V gene: TRBV4-1; J gene: TRBJ2-5; D gene: -; CDR3 protein: CASSHTMEAEETQYF; CDR3 DNA: TGCGCCAGCAGCCACACGATGGAGGCAGAAGAGACCCAGTACTTC
clone size: -; V gene: TRBV7-8; J gene: TRBJ1-5; D gene: -; CDR3 protein: CASSPSRTWDQPQHF; CDR3 DNA: TGTGCCAGCAGCCCTAGCCGGACCTGGGATCAGCCCCAGCATTTT
clone size: few; V gene: TRBV3-1/TRBV3-2; J gene: TRBJ1-4; D gene: TRBD1; CDR3 protein: CASSPRTGFNEKLFF; CDR3 DNA: TGTGCCAGCAGTCCCAGGACAGGGTTTAATGAAAAACTGTTTTTT
clone size: -; V gene: TRBV7-6; J gene: TRBJ1-4; D gene: -; CDR3 protein: CASSLAIDSDELFF; CDR3 DNA: TGTGCCAGCAGCTTAGCGATTGACTCGGATGAACTGTTTTTT
clone size: -; V gene: TRBV27; J gene: TRBJ1-5; D gene: TRBD1; CDR3 protein: CASSLRGGWNQPQHF; CDR3 DNA: TGTGCCAGCAGTTTAAGAGGGGGCTGGAATCAGCCCCAGCATTTT
clone size: -; V gene: TRBV2; J gene: TRBJ1-3; D gene: -; CDR3 protein: CASSGLRLGNTIYF; CDR3 DNA: TGTGCCAGCAGTGGACTACGACTTGGAAACACCATATATTTT
clone size: -; V gene: TRBV28; J gene: TRBJ1-2; D gene: TRBD1; CDR3 protein: CASSPTGGPSYGYTF; CDR3 DNA: TGTGCCAGCAGTCCAACAGGGGGCCCCTCCTATGGCTACACCTTC
clone size: -; V gene: TRBV24-1; J gene: TRBJ2-2; D gene: TRBD1; CDR3 protein: CATSRGQGDVGELFF; CDR3 DNA: TGTGCCACCAGTCGAGGACAGGGTGATGTCGGGGAGCTGTTTTTT
clone size: -; V gene: TRBV6-5; J gene: TRBJ1-4; D gene: TRBD1; CDR3 protein: CASSSGTGYEKLFF; CDR3 DNA: TGTGCCAGCAGCTCCGGGACAGGGTATGAAAAACTGTTTTTT
clone size: -; V gene: TRBV6-4; J gene: TRBJ1-1; D gene: -; CDR3 protein: CASSDSGQPNTEAFF; CDR3 DNA: TGTGCCAGCAGTGACTCCGGACAGCCGAACACTGAAGCTTTCTTT
clone size: -; V gene: TRBV2; J gene: TRBJ1-4; D gene: TRBD1; CDR3 protein: CATRTGGFNEKLFF; CDR3 DNA: TGTGCCACGAGGACAGGGGGCTTTAATGAAAAACTGTTTTTT
clone size: -; V gene: TRBV5-1; J gene: TRBJ2-5; D gene: -; CDR3 protein: CASSLGLESETQYF; CDR3 DNA: TGCGCCAGCAGCTTGGGACTAGAATCAGAGACCCAGTACTTC
clone size: -; V gene: TRBV6-6; J gene: TRBJ1-5; D gene: -; CDR3 protein: CASSPGTGQPQHF; CDR3 DNA: TGTGCCAGCAGTCCCGGTACAGGTCAGCCCCAGCATTTT
clone size: -; V gene: TRBV28; J gene: TRBJ2-1; D gene: TRBD2; CDR3 protein: CAITTSGAYNEQFF; CDR3 DNA: TGTGCCATCACCACTAGCGGGGCCTACAATGAGCAGTTCTTC
clone size: -; V gene: TRBV19; J gene: TRBJ1-1; D gene: TRBD1; CDR3 protein: CASSIDGQGAIEAFF; CDR3 DNA: TGTGCCAGTAGTATAGATGGACAGGGGGCAATTGAAGCTTTCTTT
clone size: once; V gene: TRBV5-1; J gene: TRBJ2-2; D gene: TRBD1; CDR3 protein: CASSLLGGQDGELFF; CDR3 DNA: TGCGCCAGCAGCTTGTTAGGGGGCCAGGACGGGGAGCTGTTTTTT
clone size: -; V gene: TRBV5-4; J gene: TRBJ1-4; D gene: -; CDR3 protein: CATREGKGEKLFF; CDR3 DNA: TGTGCCACAAGGGAGGGGAAGGGTGAAAAACTGTTTTTT
clone size: -; V gene: TRBV18; J gene: TRBJ1-4; D gene: -; CDR3 protein: CASSPRVATNEKLFF; CDR3 DNA: TGTGCCAGCTCACCACGCGTTGCAACTAATGAAAAACTGTTTTTT
clone size: -; V gene: TRBV7-2; J gene: TRBJ1-4; D gene: -; CDR3 protein: CASSLRQGWEKLFF; CDR3 DNA: TGTGCCAGCAGCTTACGGCAGGGGTGGGAAAAACTGTTTTTT
clone size: -; V gene: TRBV19; J gene: TRBJ1-5; D gene: -; CDR3 protein: CASSPGEGSDQPQHF; CDR3 DNA: TGTGCCAGTAGCCCAGGGGAGGGGAGCGATCAGCCCCAGCATTTT
clone size: -; V gene: TRBV12-3/TRBV12-4; J gene: TRBJ1-1; D gene: TRBD1; CDR3 protein: CASSTGGPEAFF; CDR3 DNA: TGTGCCAGCAGCACAGGGGGCCCTGAAGCTTTCTTT
clone size: -; V gene: TRBV5-1; J gene: TRBJ2-1; D gene: TRBD2; CDR3 protein: CASSLNSGGPYNEQFF; CDR3 DNA: TGCGCCAGCAGCTTGAATTCGGGGGGGCCTTACAATGAGCAGTTCTTC
clone size: -; V gene: TRBV18; J gene: TRBJ1-2; D gene: -; CDR3 protein: CASSPAVNYGYTF; CDR3 DNA: TGTGCCAGCTCACCTGCAGTAAACTATGGCTACACCTTC
clone size: -; V gene: TRBV2; J gene: TRBJ1-2; D gene: TRBD1; CDR3 protein: CASSAWAWTGDDGYTF; CDR3 DNA: TGTGCCAGCAGTGCATGGGCTTGGACAGGGGATGATGGCTACACCTTC
clone size: -; V gene: TRBV11-2; J gene: TRBJ1-2; D gene: TRBD1; CDR3 protein: CASSPLTGNYGYTF; CDR3 DNA: TGTGCCAGCAGCCCACTGACAGGGAACTATGGCTACACCTTC
clone size: -; V gene: TRBV29-1; J gene: TRBJ2-1; D gene: TRBD2; CDR3 protein: CSVDGTSGSSYNEQFF; CDR3 DNA: TGCAGCGTTGATGGGACTAGCGGGAGCTCCTACAATGAGCAGTTCTTC